This TCR beta chain derives from a study of T cell responses to AZD1222 COVID-19 vaccine (dated by TCRdb to the early 2020s). Regarding the research as a whole: TCR sequencing covered more than 230 trial participants: 200 to 220 given two doses of AZD1222 and 26 given two doses of MenACWY control vaccine. Enrollment into the trials was organized by age into subgroups of 18-55, 56-69 and 70-plus years, and those subgroups contained approximately 160, 26 and 62 TCR-sequenced participants, respectively. Results the study describes overall, beyond this receptor: The whole spike protein was spanned by vaccine-associated CD4 TCRs, and dominant responses were seen in regions 160-218 and 743-854. Because no samples from the day 14 peak response were available, repertoires could be characterized only after the peak T cell response. Reportedly, almost half of the unique spike-specific TCRs recognized epitopes lying outside the regions that are mutated in the B.1.351 and B.1.1.7 variants. Spike-specific TCR breadth and depth rose significantly after two AZD1222 doses compared with day 0 and with MenACWY recipients. Conclusions about previously exposed vaccinees are limited, since just five to seven AZD1222 recipients were seropositive for SARS-CoV-2 at baseline. Participants were mostly white British and included more females than males, and it was suggested by the authors that clonal diversity may have been underestimated. The 56-69-year group was small, and its depth increase did not reach significance, likely because of low power.

Worth noting for this clone: No antigen is known for it. It has no much larger one-base neighbor in the sample; base qualities were not kept.

What the time point label conveys for this sample: about 28 days (+/-7) after the second vaccine dose. Because spike-specific TCR depth and breadth did not differ between the two schedules, AZD1222 recipients who got a second dose at roughly 4 weeks were pooled with those who got a second dose at roughly 12 weeks. Vaccinee samples were obtained from the UK trials COV001 and COV002, which included a single-blind randomized controlled phase 2/3 trial of AZD1222 (ChAdOx1 nCoV-19) in healthy adults. For TCRbeta chain sequencing, PBMC samples from trial participants were taken at day 0 and at day 28 after the second dose. A distance of 12 bases separates the germline ends of V and J, which lose 0 bases and 2 bases respectively. Sequences SGHRS (CDR1) and YFSETQ (CDR2) are obtained from the germline V gene. The CDR3 runs 17 residues from the cysteine to the phenylalanine. Left in the record is the CDR3 DNA by itself, 51 bases read in frame from the first base.

The CDR3 regions of human TCRbeta chains were analyzed by immunosequencing. In the original analysis: Repertoire TCRs were checked for matches against a reference library of SARS-CoV-2-specific TCRs that had been generated using the MIRA antigen-specificity platform. Breadth was defined as the fraction of unique TCRs that were SARS-CoV-2-associated. Depth was defined as the fraction of total T cells that were SARS-CoV-2-associated. Using the MIRA data, each spike-specific TCR was mapped to the spike region that the TCR reacts to and placed in a CD4 or CD8 class. Log10-transformed breadth and depth values were compared by one-way ANOVA with Sidak's multiple comparisons tests. The immuneACCESS repertoire file appears here via TCRdb, limited to in-frame rearrangements. These files lack a portion of the clones; in checked studies, under half of the deficit traces to unresolved V genes, and the cause of the others is not known. D and trimming were read from the DNA, whereas the V and J calls and clone size are those reported in that table. Here the sample has roughly 100,000 clones; about 90% occur a single time. 6.5% to 10% of the sample rests with the top ten.

The sample here was peripheral blood, taken 28 days after the second AZD1222 dose. In this chain, TRBV5-1 is recombined with TRBJ2-6; the D gene assignment is ambiguous. The sequence was obtained from an adult who received the AZD1222 COVID-19 vaccine. The CDR3 protein: CASSLELFKTGANVLTF. The nucleotides are TGCGCCAGCAGCTTGGAGCTTTTCAAAACTGGGGCCAACGTCCTGACTTTC. Supplemented by the reference TRBV5-1 and TRBJ2-6 proteins around the CDR3, the complete variable domain is KAGVTQTPRYLIKTRGQQVTLSCSPISGHRSVSWYQQTPGQGLQFLFEYFSETQRNKGNFPGRFSGRQFSNSRSEMNVSTLELGDSALYLCASSLELFKTGANVLTFGAGSRLTVL.